A single sample gave rise to the 5 T cell receptor beta chains below, sequenced in a study of control samples from healthy donors and cancer patients. Using immunoSEQ multiplex PCR, the repertoire was profiled, and TCRdb retains in-frame clones only, with some absent. The repertoire includes a few hundred thousand clones, approximately 92% of them detected once, and around 6.4% sits in the top ten. The sample was PBMCs. The receptors shown here come from a man in his forties with head and neck cancer.

This clone has a single count. The rearrangement uses TRBV28 and TRBJ2-7; D is possibly TRBD1 (6 bases). Trimming took 6 bases from V and 0 from J, leaving 15 bases between them. The CDR3 runs 15 residues. CDR1 MDHEN and CDR2 SYDVKM come from the germline V gene. The chain's CDR3 is CASSQRQAHSYEQYF. For the CDR3, the DNA is TGTGCCAGCAGCCAAAGACAGGCGCACTCCTACGAGCAGTACTTC.

This chain joins TRBV13 and TRBJ2-2; the D is unclear. Germline V lookup: CDR1 PRHDT, CDR2 FYEKMQ (reference sequence). V shed 1 base and J shed 5 bases, with 2 bases lying between them. This CDR3 region has 12 residues. Here the CDR3 reads CASSLATGELFF. DNA for the CDR3: TGTGCCAGCAGCTTAGCTACCGGGGAGCTGTTTTTT. Using reference TRBV13 and TRBJ2-2 for the parts outside the CDR3, the full variable domain is AAGVIQSPRHLIKEKRETATLKCYPIPRHDTVYWYQQGPGQDPQFLISFYEKMQSDKGSIPDRFSAQQFSDYHSELNMSSLELGDSALYFCASSLATGELFFGEGSRLTVL.

The chain uses TRBV2 and TRBJ1-2, with 7 bases identical to TRBD1. Trimming at V came to 7 bases and at J to 0 bases, leaving 5 bases not matched to a gene. The length of the CDR3 is 14 residues. The V gene's germline CDR1 is SNHLY and CDR2 FYNNEI. In nucleotides, the CDR3 is TGTGCCAGCACTATGACAGGGTCTAACTATGGCTACACCTTC. Amino acid sequence: CASTMTGSNYGYTF.

This chain links TRBV10-3 with TRBJ2-4; D unclear. The CDR3 has 14 amino acids. The germline gives CDR1 ENHRY, CDR2 SYGVKD. V lost 2 bases and J lost 0, with 5 bases in between. CDR3 nucleotides: TGTGCCATCAGTGAGGGGCTAGCCAAAAACATTCAGTACTTC. Its protein product is CAISEGLAKNIQYF.

V is TRBV30 and J is TRBJ1-6; 8 bases fit TRBD1. The trim removed 8 bases at V and 3 bases at J, leaving 3 bases unmatched. This CDR3 spans 13 amino acids. Germline V gives CDR1 GTSNPN, CDR2 SVGIG (reference sequence). The CDR3 loop is CAGGQGYNSPLHF. CDR3 sequence (DNA): TGTGCCGGCGGACAGGGCTATAATTCACCCCTCCACTTT.